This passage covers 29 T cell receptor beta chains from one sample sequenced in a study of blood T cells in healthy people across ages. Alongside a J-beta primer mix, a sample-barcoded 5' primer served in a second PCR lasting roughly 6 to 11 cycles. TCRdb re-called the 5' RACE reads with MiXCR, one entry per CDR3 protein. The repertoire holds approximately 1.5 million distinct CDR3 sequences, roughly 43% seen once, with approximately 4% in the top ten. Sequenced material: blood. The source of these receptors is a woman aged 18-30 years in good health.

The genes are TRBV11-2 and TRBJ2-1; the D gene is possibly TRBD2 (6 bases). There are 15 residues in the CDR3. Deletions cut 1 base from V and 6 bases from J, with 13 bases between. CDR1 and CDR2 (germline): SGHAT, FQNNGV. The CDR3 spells CASSLAPLLANEQFF. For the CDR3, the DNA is TGTGCCAGCAGCTTAGCTCCCCTACTAGCCAATGAGCAGTTCTTC. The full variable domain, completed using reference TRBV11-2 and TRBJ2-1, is EAGVAQSPRYKIIEKRQSVAFWCNPISGHATLYWYQQILGQGPKLLIQFQNNGVVDDSQLPKDRFSAERLKGVDSTLKIQPAKLEDSAVYLCASSLAPLLANEQFFGPGTRLTVL.

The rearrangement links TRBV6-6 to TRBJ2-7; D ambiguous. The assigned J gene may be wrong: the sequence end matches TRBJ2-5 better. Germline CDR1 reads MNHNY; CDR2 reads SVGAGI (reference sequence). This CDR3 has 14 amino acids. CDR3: CASSYTKTSETQYF. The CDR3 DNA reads TGTGCCAGCAGTTACACAAAAACGTCGGAGACCCAGTACTTC.

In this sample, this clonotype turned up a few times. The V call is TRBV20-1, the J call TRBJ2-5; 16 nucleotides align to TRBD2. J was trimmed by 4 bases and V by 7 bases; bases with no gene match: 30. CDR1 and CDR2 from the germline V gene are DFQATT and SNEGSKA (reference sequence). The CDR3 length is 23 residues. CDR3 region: CSVKTPRDRSPGLAGGPRETQYF. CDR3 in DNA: TGCAGTGTTAAGACGCCCCGGGACAGGAGCCCGGGACTAGCGGGGGGGCCGAGAGAGACCCAGTACTTC.

CDR3 amino acids: CASSVGETRPYEQYF. DNA for the CDR3: TGTGCCAGCAGCGTAGGGGAGACACGACCATACGAGCAGTACTTC. The chain is built from TRBV9 and TRBJ2-7; perhaps TRBD2 as D (5 bases). CDR1 SGDLS and CDR2 YYNGEE come from the germline V gene. V lost 0 bases to trimming and J lost 4 bases, with 14 bases between them. This CDR3 is 15 amino acids long.

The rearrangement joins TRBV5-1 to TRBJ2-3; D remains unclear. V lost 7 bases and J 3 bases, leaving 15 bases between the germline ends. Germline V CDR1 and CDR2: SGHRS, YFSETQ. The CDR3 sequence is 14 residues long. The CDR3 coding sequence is TGCGCCAGCGCCACCCTAGATTGGACAGATACGCAGTATTTT. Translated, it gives CASATLDWTDTQYF.

The CDR3 bases are TGTGCCAGCAGCTTAGGCGGACAGGGGCGTAATCAGCCCCAGCATTTT. Encoded protein: CASSLGGQGRNQPQHF. The chain recombines TRBV13 with TRBJ1-5, with 9 bases aligning to TRBD1. CDR1 and CDR2 (germline): PRHDT, FYEKMQ (reference sequence). CDR3 length: 16 amino acids. After removal of 0 bases from V and 4 bases from J, the junction contained 4 bases not matched to a gene.

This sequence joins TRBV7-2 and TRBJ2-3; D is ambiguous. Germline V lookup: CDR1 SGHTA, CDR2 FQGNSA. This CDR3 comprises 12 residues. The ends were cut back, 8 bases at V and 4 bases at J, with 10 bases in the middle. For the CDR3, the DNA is TGTGCCAGCTTGAGGTTTTCAGATACGCAGTATTTT. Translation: CASLRFSDTQYF.

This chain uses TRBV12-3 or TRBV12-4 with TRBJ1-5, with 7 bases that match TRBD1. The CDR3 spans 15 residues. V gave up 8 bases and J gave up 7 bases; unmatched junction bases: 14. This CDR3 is CASGGGQAPAQPQHF. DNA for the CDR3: TGTGCCAGCGGCGGCGGACAGGCTCCCGCACAGCCCCAGCATTTT.

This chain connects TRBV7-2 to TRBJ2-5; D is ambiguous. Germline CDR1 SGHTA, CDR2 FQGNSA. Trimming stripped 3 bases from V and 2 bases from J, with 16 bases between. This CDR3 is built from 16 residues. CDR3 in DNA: TGTGCCAGCAGCTTCAGTCGGCTAACTACGCAAGAGACCCAGTACTTC. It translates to CASSFSRLTTQETQYF.

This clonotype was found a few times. The chain's CDR3 is CASSASLSSYNEQFF. As DNA, the CDR3 is TGTGCCAGCAGCGCATCTTTGAGCTCCTACAATGAGCAGTTCTTC. The V and J genes are TRBV7-9 and TRBJ2-1, with unresolved D. Trimming left V 5 bases short and J 0 bases short, with 11 bases between. The length of the CDR3 is 15 residues. Per germline, CDR1 SEHNR and CDR2 FQNEAQ (reference sequence).

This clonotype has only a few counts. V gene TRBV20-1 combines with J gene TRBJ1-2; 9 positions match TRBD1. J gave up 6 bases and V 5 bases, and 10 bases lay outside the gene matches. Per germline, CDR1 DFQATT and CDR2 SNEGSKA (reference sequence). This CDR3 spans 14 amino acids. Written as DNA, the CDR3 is TGCAGTGCTGGACAAACAGGGGGCACCAATGGCTACACCTTC. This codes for CSAGQTGGTNGYTF.

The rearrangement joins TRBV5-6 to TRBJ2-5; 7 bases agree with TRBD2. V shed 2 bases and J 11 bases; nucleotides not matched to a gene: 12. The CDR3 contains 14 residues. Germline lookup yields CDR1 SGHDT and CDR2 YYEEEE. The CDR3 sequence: CASSFKAGDSEQYF. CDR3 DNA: TGTGCCAGCAGCTTTAAGGCGGGAGATAGTGAGCAGTACTTC.

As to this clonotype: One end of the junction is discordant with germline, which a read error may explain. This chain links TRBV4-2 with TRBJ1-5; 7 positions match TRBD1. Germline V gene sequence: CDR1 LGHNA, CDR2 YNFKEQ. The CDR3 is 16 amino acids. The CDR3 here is CANSQRTGISNQPQHF. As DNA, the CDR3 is TGTGCCAACAGCCAAAGGACAGGAATAAGCAATCAGCCCCAGCATTTT.

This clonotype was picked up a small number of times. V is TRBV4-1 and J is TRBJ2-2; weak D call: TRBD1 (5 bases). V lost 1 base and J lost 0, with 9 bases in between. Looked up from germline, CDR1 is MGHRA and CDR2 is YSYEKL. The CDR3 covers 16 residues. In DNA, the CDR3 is TGCGCCAGCAGCCAAGTGGGGCAGGCGAACACCGGGGAGCTGTTTTTT. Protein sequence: CASSQVGQANTGELFF.

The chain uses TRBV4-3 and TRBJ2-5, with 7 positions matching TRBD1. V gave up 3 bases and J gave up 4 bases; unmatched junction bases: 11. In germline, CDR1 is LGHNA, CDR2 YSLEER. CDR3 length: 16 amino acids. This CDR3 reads CASSHTLYRGGETQYF. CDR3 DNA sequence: TGCGCCAGCAGCCATACTCTCTACAGGGGTGGAGAGACCCAGTACTTC.

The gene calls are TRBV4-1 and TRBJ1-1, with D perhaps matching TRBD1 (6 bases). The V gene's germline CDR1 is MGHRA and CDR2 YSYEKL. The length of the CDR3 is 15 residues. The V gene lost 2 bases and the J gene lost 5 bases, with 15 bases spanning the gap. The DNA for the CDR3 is TGCGCCAGCAGCCAAATTCCTACAGGGAGGACTGAAGCTTTCTTT. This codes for CASSQIPTGRTEAFF.

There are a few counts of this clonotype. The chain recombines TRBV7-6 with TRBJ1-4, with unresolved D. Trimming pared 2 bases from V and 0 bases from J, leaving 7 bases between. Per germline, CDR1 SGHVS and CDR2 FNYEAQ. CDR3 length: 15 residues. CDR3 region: CASSLYAATNEKLFF. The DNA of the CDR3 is TGTGCCAGCAGCTTATACGCGGCAACTAATGAAAAACTGTTTTTT.

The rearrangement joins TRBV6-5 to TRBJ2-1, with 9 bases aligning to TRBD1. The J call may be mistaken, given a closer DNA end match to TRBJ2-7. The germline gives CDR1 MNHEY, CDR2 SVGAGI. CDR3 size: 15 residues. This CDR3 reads CASSYRDRAYNEQYF. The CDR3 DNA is TGTGCCAGCAGTTACCGGGACAGGGCCTACAATGAGCAGTACTTC.

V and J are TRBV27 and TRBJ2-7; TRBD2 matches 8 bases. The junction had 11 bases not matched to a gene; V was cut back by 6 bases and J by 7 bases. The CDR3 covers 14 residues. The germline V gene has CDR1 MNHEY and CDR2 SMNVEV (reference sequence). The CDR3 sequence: CASSPGLEFNEQYF. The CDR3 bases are TGTGCCAGCAGCCCGGGACTAGAGTTCAATGAGCAGTACTTC.

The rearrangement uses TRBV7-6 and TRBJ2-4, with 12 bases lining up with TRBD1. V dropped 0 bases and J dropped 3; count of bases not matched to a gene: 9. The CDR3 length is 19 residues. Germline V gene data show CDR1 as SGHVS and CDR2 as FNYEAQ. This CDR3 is CASSLASPGQGAGKNIQYF. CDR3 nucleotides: TGTGCCAGCAGCTTAGCCTCTCCGGGACAGGGGGCCGGCAAAAACATTCAGTACTTC.

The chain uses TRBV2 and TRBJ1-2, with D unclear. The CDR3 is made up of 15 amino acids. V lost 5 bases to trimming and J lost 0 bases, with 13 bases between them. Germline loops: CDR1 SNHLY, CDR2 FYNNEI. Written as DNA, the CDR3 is TGTGCCAGCAGTCCCTATATGGAAACTAACTATGGCTACACCTTC. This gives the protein CASSPYMETNYGYTF.

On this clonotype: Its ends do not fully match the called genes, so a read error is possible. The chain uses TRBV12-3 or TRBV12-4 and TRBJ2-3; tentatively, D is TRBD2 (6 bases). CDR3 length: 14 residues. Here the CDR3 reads CAGRDGTLTDTPYF. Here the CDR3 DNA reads TGTGCCGGCAGGGATGGGACTCTCACAGATACGCCGTATTTT.

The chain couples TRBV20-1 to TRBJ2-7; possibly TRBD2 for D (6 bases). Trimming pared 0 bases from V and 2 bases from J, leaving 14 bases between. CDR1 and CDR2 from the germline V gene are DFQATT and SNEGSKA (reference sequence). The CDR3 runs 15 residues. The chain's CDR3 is CSARDASGHTYEQYF. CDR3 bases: TGCAGTGCTAGAGATGCAAGCGGGCATACCTACGAGCAGTACTTC.

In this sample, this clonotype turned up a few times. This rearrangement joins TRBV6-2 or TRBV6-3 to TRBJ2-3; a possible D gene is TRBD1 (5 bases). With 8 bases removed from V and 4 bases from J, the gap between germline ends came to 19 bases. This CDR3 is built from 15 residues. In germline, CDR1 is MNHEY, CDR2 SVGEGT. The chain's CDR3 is CASRWMLGAADTQYF. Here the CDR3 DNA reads TGTGCCAGCCGCTGGATGTTAGGGGCGGCAGATACGCAGTATTTT.

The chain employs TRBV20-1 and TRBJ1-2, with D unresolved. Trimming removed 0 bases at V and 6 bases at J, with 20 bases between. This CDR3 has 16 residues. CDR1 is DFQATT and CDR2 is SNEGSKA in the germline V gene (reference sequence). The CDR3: CSARDFTRLRTNGYTF. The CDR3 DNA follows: TGCAGTGCTAGAGATTTTACCCGACTGAGAACTAATGGCTACACCTTC.

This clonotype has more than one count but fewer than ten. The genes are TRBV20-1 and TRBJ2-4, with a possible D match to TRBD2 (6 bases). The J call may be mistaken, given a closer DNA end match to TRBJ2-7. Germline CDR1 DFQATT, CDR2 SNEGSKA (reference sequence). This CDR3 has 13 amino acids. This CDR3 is CSASNSGRNEQYF. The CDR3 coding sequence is TGCAGTGCTAGTAATTCCGGGAGAAACGAGCAGTACTTC.

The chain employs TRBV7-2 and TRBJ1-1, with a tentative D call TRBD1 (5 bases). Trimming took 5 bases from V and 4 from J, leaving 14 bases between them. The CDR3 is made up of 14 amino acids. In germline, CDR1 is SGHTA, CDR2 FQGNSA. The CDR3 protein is CASSAHRTLTEAFF. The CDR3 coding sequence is TGTGCCAGCAGCGCGCACAGGACCCTCACTGAAGCTTTCTTT.

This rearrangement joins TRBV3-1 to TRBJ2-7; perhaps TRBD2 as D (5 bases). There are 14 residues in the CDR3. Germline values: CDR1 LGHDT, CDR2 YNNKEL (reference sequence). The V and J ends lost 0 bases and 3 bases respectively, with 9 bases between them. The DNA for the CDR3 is TGTGCCAGCAGCCAAGATTCCGGGGACTACGAGCAGTACTTC. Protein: CASSQDSGDYEQYF.

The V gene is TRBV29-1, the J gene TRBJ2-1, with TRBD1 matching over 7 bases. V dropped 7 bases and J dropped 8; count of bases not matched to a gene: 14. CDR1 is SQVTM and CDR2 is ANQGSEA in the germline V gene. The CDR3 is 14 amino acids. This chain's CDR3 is CSGQGTAFSDEQFF. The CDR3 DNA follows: TGCAGCGGGCAAGGGACAGCTTTTTCGGATGAGCAGTTCTTC.